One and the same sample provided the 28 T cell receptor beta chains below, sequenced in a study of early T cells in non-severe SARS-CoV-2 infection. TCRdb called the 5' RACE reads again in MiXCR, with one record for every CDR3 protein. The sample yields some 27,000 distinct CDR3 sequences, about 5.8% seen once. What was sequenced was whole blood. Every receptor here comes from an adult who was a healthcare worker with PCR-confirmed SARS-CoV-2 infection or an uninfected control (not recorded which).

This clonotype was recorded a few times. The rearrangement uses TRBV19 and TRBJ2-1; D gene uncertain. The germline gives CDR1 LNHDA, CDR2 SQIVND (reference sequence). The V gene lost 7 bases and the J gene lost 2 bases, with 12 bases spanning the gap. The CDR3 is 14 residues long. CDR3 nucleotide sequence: TGTGCCAGTACCCCAACCGTAGCCTACAATGAGCAGTTCTTC. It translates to CASTPTVAYNEQFF.

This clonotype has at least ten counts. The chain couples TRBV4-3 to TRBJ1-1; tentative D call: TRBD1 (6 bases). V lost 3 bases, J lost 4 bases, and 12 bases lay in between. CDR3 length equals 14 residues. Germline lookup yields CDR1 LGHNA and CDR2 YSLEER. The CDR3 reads CASSQLQGGTEAFF. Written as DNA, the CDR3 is TGCGCCAGCAGCCAGTTACAGGGAGGCACTGAAGCTTTCTTT.

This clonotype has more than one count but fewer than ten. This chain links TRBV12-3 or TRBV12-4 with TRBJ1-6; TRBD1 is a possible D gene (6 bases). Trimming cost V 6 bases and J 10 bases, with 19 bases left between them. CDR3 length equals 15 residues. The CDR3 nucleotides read TGTGCCAGCAGCCCTCGGGACATGGTCGTATCACCCCTCCACTTT. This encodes CASSPRDMVVSPLHF.

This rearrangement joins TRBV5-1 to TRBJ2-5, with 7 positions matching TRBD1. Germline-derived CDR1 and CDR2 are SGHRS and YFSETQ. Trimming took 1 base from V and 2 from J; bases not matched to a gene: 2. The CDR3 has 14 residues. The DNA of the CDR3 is TGCGCCAGCAGCTTGCGACAGGGACAAGAGACCCAGTACTTC. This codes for CASSLRQGQETQYF.

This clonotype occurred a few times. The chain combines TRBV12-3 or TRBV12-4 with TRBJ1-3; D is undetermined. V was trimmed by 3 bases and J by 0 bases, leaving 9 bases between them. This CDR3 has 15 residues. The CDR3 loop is CASSFDGNSGNTIYF. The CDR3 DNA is TGTGCCAGCAGTTTCGACGGAAACTCTGGAAACACCATATATTTT.

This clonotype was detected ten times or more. The CDR3 protein is CSARLAGREQFF. The CDR3 nucleotides read TGCAGTGCTAGACTAGCGGGAAGGGAGCAGTTCTTC. The rearrangement joins TRBV20-1 to TRBJ2-1; 9 bases line up with TRBD2. The CDR3 extends over 12 amino acids. Germline trimming cut 2 bases from V and 10 bases from J; bases unmatched to any gene: 3. The germline V gene has CDR1 DFQATT and CDR2 SNEGSKA (reference sequence).

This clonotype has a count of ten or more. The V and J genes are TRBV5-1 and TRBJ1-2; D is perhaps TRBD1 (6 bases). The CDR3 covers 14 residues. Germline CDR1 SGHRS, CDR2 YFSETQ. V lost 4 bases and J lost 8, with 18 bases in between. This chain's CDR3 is CASSLNRDVSGYTF. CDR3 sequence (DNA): TGCGCCAGCAGCCTAAACAGGGATGTGAGCGGCTACACCTTC.

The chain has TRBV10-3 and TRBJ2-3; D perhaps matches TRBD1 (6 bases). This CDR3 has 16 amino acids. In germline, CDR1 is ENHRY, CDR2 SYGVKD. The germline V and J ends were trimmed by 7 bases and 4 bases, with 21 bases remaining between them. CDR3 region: CAIKETGTLGADTQYF. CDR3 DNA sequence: TGTGCCATCAAGGAGACCGGGACACTTGGGGCAGATACGCAGTATTTT.

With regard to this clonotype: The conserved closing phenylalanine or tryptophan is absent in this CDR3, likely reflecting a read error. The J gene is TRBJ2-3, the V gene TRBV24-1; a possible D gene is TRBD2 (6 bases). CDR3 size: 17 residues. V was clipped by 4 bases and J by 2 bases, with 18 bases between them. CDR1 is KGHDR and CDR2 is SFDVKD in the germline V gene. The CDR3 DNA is TGTGCCACCAGTGACCGGGTCGGAGGGTTGAACACAGATACGCAGTATATT. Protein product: CATSDRVGGLNTDTQYI.

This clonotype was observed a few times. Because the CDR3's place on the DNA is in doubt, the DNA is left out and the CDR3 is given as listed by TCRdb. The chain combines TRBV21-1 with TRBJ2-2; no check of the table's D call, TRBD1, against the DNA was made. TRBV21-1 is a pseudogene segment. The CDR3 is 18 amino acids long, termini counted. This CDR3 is CASSKAVRGQGAPGSCFF.

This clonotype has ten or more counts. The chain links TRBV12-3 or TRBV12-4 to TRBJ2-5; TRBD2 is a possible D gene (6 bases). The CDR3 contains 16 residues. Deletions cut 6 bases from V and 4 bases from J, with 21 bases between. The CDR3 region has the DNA TGTGCCAGCAGCCTCGAAGTTCGGGGGTCACCAGAGACCCAGTACTTC. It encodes CASSLEVRGSPETQYF.

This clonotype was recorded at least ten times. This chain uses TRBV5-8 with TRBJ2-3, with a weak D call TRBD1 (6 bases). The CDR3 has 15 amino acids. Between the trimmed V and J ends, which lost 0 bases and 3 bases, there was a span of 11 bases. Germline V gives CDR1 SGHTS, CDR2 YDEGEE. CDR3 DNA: TGTGCCAGCAGCTTGGACCGTGACAGGACAGATACGCAGTATTTT. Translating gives CASSLDRDRTDTQYF.

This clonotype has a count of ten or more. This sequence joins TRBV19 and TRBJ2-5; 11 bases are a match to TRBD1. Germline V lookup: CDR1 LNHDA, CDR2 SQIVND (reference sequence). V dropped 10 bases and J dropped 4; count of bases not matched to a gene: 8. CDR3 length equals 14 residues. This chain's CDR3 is CATRTGGGRETQYF. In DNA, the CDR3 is TGTGCCACCCGGACAGGGGGCGGACGAGAGACCCAGTACTTC. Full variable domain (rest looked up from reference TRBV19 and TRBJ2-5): DGGITQSPKYLFRKEGQNVTLSCEQNLNHDAMYWYRQDPGQGLRLIYYSQIVNDFQKGDIAEGYSVSREKKESFPLTVTSAQKNPTAFYLCATRTGGGRETQYFGPGTRLLVL.

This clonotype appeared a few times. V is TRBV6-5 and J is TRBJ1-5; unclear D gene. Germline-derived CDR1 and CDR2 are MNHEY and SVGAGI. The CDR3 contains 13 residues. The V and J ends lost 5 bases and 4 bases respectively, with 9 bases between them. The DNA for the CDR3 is TGTGCCAGCAGTACCCACGGGAATCAGCCCCAGCATTTT. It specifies CASSTHGNQPQHF.

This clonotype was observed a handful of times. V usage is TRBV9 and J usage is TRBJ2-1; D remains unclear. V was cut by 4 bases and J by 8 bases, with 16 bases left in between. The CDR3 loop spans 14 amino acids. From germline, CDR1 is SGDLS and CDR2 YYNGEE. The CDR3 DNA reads TGTGCCAGCAGCCCAAGCTGGGTCCGGCATGAGCAGTTCTTC. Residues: CASSPSWVRHEQFF.

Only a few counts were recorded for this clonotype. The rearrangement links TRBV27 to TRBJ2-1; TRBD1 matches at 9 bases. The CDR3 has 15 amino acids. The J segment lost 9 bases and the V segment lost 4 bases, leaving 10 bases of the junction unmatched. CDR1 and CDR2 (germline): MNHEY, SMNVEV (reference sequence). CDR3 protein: CASSSPPQGAIEQFF. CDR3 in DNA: TGTGCCAGCAGTTCCCCCCCACAGGGGGCCATTGAGCAGTTCTTC.

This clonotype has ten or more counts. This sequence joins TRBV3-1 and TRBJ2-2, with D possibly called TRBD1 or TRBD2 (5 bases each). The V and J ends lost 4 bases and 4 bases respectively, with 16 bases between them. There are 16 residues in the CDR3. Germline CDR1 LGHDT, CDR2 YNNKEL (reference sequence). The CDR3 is CASSRFWDGRTGELFF. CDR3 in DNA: TGTGCCAGCAGCCGATTCTGGGACGGCCGCACCGGGGAGCTGTTTTTT. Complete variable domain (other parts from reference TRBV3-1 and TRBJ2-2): DTAVSQTPKYLVTQMGNDKSIKCEQNLGHDTMYWYKQDSKKFLKIMFSYNNKELIINETVPNRFSPKSPDKAHLNLHINSLELGDSAVYFCASSRFWDGRTGELFFGEGSRLTVL.

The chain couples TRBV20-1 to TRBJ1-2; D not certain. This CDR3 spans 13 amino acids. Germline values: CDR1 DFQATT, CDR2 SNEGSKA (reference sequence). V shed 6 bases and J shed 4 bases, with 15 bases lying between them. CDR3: CSASGPSFYGYTF. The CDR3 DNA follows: TGCAGTGCCAGCGGTCCGTCGTTCTATGGCTACACCTTC.

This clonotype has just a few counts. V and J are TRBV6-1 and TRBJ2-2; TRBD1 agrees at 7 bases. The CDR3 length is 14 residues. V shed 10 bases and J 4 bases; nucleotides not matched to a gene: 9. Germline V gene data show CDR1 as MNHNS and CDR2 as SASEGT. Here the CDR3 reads CANRMDRSTGELFF. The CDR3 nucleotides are TGTGCCAACCGGATGGACAGGAGCACCGGGGAGCTGTTTTTT.

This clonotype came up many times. The CDR3 DNA sequence: TGTGCCAGCAGCCACAGGGGATACTCACCCCTCCACTTT. Amino acid sequence: CASSHRGYSPLHF. The chain carries TRBV7-2 and TRBJ1-6, with 7 bases identical to TRBD1. The germline V gene has CDR1 SGHTA and CDR2 FQGNSA. The CDR3 has 13 amino acids. The trim removed 5 bases at V and 10 bases at J, leaving 5 bases unmatched.

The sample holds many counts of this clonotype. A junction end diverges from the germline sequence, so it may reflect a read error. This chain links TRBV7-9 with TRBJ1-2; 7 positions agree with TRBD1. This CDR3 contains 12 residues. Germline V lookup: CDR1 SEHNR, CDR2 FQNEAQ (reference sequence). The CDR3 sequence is CASSLAERGPIF. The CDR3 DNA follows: TGTGCCAGCAGCTTAGCGGAGAGGGGGCCCATTTTC. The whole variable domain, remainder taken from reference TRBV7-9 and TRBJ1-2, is DTGVSQNPRHKITKRGQNVTFRCDPISEHNRLYWYRQTLGQGPEFLTYFQNEAQLEKSRLLSDRFSAERPKGSFSTLEIQRTEQGDSAMYLCASSLAERGPIFGSGTRLTVV.

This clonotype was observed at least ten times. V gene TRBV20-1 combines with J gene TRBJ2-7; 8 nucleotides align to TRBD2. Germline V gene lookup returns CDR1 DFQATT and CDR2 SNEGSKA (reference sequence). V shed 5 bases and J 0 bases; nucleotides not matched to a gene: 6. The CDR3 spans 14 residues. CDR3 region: CSAHSGLVSYEQYF. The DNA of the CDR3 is TGCAGTGCTCACTCGGGACTAGTCTCCTACGAGCAGTACTTC.

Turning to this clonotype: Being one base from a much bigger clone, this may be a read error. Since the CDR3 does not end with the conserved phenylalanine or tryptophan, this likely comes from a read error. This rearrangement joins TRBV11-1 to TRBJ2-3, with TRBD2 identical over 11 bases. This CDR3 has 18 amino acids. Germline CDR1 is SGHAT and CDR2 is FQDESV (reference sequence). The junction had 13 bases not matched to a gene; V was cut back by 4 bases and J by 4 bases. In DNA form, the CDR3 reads TGTGCCAGCAGCTCAAGACGGGCTAGCGGGGGGCTCGCAGATACGCAGTATTCT. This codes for CASSSRRASGGLADTQYS.

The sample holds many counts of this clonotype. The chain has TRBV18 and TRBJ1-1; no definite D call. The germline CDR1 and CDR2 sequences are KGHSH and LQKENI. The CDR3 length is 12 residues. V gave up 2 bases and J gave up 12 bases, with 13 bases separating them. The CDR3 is CASSPKGSVTFF. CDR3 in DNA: TGTGCCAGCTCACCAAAGGGCAGCGTGACTTTCTTT.

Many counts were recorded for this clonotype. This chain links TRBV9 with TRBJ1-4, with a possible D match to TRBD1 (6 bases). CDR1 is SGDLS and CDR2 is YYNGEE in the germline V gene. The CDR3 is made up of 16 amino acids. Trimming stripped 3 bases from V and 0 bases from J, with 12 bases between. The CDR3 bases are TGTGCCAGCAGCGCTGCTTACAGGGCAACTAATGAAAAACTGTTTTTT. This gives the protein CASSAAYRATNEKLFF. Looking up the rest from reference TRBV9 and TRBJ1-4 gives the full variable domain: DSGVTQTPKHLITATGQRVTLRCSPRSGDLSVYWYQQSLDQGLQFLIQYYNGEERAKGNILERFSAQQFPDLHSELNLSSLELGDSALYFCASSAAYRATNEKLFFGSGTQLSVL.

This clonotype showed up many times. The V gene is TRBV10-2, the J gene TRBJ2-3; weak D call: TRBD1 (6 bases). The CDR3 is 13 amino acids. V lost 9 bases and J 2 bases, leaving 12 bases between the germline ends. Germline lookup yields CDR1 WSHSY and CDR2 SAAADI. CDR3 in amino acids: CASAGTNTDTQYF. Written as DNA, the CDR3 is TGCGCCAGTGCTGGGACAAACACAGATACGCAGTATTTT.

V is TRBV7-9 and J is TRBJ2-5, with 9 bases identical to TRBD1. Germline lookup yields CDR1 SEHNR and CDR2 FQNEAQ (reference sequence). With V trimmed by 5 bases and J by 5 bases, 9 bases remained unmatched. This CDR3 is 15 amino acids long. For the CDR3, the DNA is TGTGCCAGCAGCCCACAGGGGGCGGGGAAGGAGACCCAGTACTTC. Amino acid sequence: CASSPQGAGKETQYF.

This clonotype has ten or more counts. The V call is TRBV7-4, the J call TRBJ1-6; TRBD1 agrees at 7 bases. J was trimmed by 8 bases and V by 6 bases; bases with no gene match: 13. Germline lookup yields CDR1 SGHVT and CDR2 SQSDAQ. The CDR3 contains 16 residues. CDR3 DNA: TGTGCCAGCAGATCCGAGGGGGCCGTAATATATTCACCCCTCCACTTT. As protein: CASRSEGAVIYSPLHF.